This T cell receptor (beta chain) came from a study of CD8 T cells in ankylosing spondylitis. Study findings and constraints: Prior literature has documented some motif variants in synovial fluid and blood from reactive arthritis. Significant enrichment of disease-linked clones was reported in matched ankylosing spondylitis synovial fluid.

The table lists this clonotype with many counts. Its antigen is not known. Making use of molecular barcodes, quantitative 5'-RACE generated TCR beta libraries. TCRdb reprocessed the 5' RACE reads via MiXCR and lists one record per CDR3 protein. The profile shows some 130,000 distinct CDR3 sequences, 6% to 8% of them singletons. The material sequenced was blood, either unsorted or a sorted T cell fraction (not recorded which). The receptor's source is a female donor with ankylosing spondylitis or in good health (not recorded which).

Here the CDR3 reads CASSVGTGGATEAFF. CDR3 nucleotide sequence: TGTGCCAGCAGCGTAGGTACAGGGGGCGCGACTGAAGCTTTCTTT. This chain links TRBV9 with TRBJ1-1, with TRBD1 matching over 9 bases. Germline values: CDR1 SGDLS, CDR2 YYNGEE. V lost 0 bases, J lost 5 bases, and 5 bases stayed unmatched. The CDR3 has 15 residues.